This TCR beta chain stems from a study of molecular identifiers for immune sequencing clone quantification (dated by TCRdb to the late 2010s). In the study overall: For a replicate experiment, the RNA from either roughly 18,000 or 92,000 naive CD8 T cells was divided into five aliquots, and four of those aliquots went on to sequencing. This methods study used CD8 T cells to benchmark TCR RNA copy counting and molecular-identifier clustering-based TCR repertoire sequencing (MIDCIRS).

Including the terminal cysteine and phenylalanine, the CDR3 comprises 12 residues. Only the CDR3 DNA is retained, 36 bases long and in frame from the first base. CDR1 is given as MGHRA and CDR2 as YSYEKL, both from the germline V gene. At the junction V is shortened by 0 bases and J by 7 bases, with 7 bases in between. Library creation used PCR. Instrument used: Illumina HiSeq 4000. Preparation of bulk TCR libraries followed a previously described approach, with the TCR primers listed in Table S5. Purification of total RNA was performed with the Qiagen AllPrep DNA/RNA kit. Reads from multiple sequencing runs of the same library were pooled before analysis. As for the authors' bioinformatics: Only reads with exact TCR constant sequence were kept, trimmed to 150 nt, and grouped by their 12-nt molecular barcodes. Within each barcode group, reads were sub-clustered at a 15% Levenshtein threshold, and quality-weighted consensus sequences were built per RNA molecule. Non-functional sequences were excluded, and lower-count sequences lying one edit away from another sequence were also excluded. Barcode sub-clusters with fewer than 20% of the maximum read count were removed, based on fitting two negative binomial distributions. TCRdb reran the public reads through fastp at Q25 and MiXCR, keeping productive beta chains. Rows are unified per CDR3 protein, each entry keeping the most common DNA and genes. TCRdb's processing, not the authors' own work, is the source of the V and J calls. For this sample there are approximately 550,000 distinct CDR3 sequences; 20% to 25% appear just once. Around 0.86% of the sample goes to the ten largest clones.

Study-wide conclusions, independent of this receptor: The naive libraries included spiked-in Jurkat TCR RNA (roughly 9 copies' worth), and this RNA is not part of the donor repertoire. When barcode sub-clustering was left out, chimeric consensus sequences inflated TCR diversity, with chimeras reaching as high as 47%. Highly expanded clone sizes could be underestimated because identical TCR molecules may share a barcode. In CMV-specific effector cells, over 99% of molecules were held by clones above 20 RNA copies, whereas under 1% of molecules were held by such clones in naive cells. Spiked-in Jurkat TCR RNA equal to a single cell's worth was reported to be detectable even within 1,100,000 naive CD8 T cells. Modeling indicated approximately 3.2 TCR RNA copies recovered per cell, compared with 7.5 to 10 by digital PCR, which implies a capture efficiency of 25% to 35%.

In regard to this clonotype: The target of this receptor is not known. Nothing much larger sits one base from this clone, and base qualities are not available.

Naive CD8 T cell libraries were made from about 20,000 to 1,000,000 sorted cells using 10%, 30% or 50% of purified RNA. On a BD FACSAria II, naive CD8 T cells were FACS-sorted as CD8+CD4-CCR7+CD45RA+ and collected into RLT Plus buffer. Detection sensitivity was tested by spiking Jurkat RNA equal to ten or so TCR copies' worth into samples containing roughly 19,000-1,000,000 naive CD8 T cells. Enrichment of CD8 T cells was performed with RosetteSep CD8+ T Cell Enrichment Cocktail and Ficoll-Paque, after which ACK red cell lysis was carried out. The receptor was derived from a human donor in good health. Some libraries in this study had Jurkat cell RNA spiked in. The receptor chain draws on TRBV4-1 and TRBJ2-7, with the D segment identity uncertain. The sequenced sample was naive CD8+ T cells from blood, with Jurkat cell RNA spiked in. The cell subset or site label, as the study defines it: FACS-sorted CD8+CD4-CCR7+CD45RA+ naive T cells. Read as DNA, the sequence is TGCGCCAGCAGCCAAGATAGAACAGAGCAGTACTTC. Translated, it reads CASSQDRTEQYF.